The 17 T cell receptor beta chains presented below share a single source sample, sequenced in a study of monozygotic twins with inflammatory bowel disease. Each CDR3 protein gets one entry in TCRdb, which reprocessed the 5' RACE reads and gives no DNA. This sample's table reports a few hundred thousand distinct CDR3 sequences. The sequencing input was blood. The source of these receptors is a human donor with ulcerative colitis or Crohn's disease, or a healthy co-twin of an affected twin (not recorded which).

The chain carries TRBV6-2 or TRBV6-3 and TRBJ1-5; there is no DNA to check the TCRdb D call of TRBD1. Per germline, CDR1 MNHEY and CDR2 SVGEGT. CDR3 length: 12 amino acids. CDR3 region: CASSEGGKPQHF.

The chain is built from TRBV7-9 and TRBJ1-5; checking the TCRdb D call of TRBD1 is not possible without DNA. The germline gives CDR1 SEHNR, CDR2 FQNEAQ (reference sequence). The CDR3 spans 14 residues. Here the CDR3 reads CASSLEGRNQPQHF. Full variable domain (rest looked up from reference TRBV7-9 and TRBJ1-5): DTGVSQNPRHKITKRGQNVTFRCDPISEHNRLYWYRQTLGQGPEFLTYFQNEAQLEKSRLLSDRFSAERPKGSFSTLEIQRTEQGDSAMYLCASSLEGRNQPQHFGDGTRLSIL.

The rearrangement joins TRBV6-4 to TRBJ2-3; TCRdb indicates TRBD2, and absent DNA this call remains unverified. Germline loops: CDR1 MRHNA, CDR2 SNTAGT. The CDR3 is 16 residues long. The chain's CDR3 is CASSDSLAGGVDTQYF.

CDR3 region: CASSLGTEANEQFF. V is TRBV28 and J is TRBJ2-1; TCRdb picks TRBD1, but there is no DNA to check that call. This CDR3 comprises 14 residues. CDR1 and CDR2 from the germline V gene are MDHEN and SYDVKM. The complete variable domain, with remaining parts taken from reference TRBV28 and TRBJ2-1, reads DVKVTQSSRYLVKRTGEKVFLECVQDMDHENMFWYRQDPGLGLRLIYFSYDVKMKEKGDIPEGYSVSREKKERFSLILESASTNQTSMYLCASSLGTEANEQFFGPGTRLTVL.

The chain recombines TRBV18 with TRBJ2-6. CDR3 length: 15 amino acids. Germline V gene lookup returns CDR1 KGHSH and CDR2 LQKENI. CDR3 residues: CASHTAVSGANVLTF.

The chain joins TRBV5-5 to TRBJ2-5; as DNA is missing, the TRBD1 call by TCRdb cannot be tested. Per germline, CDR1 SGHKS and CDR2 YYEKEE (reference sequence). This CDR3 comprises 14 residues. The CDR3 protein is CASSFRQAQETQYF. The whole variable domain, remainder taken from reference TRBV5-5 and TRBJ2-5, is DAGVTQSPTHLIKTRGQQVTLRCSPISGHKSVSWYQQVLGQGPQFIFQYYEKEERGRGNFPDRFSARQFPNYSSELNVNALLLGDSALYLCASSFRQAQETQYFGPGTRLLVL.

The chain combines TRBV12-3 or TRBV12-4 with TRBJ2-5; without DNA, the TCRdb call of TRBD1 cannot be checked. This CDR3 is built from 13 residues. CDR3 loop: CASSDRAQETQYF.

This chain joins TRBV21-1 and TRBJ2-7; absent DNA, TCRdb's TRBD1 call cannot be checked. TRBV21-1 is noted as a pseudogene. The CDR3 is 14 amino acids. The CDR3 loop is CAGRRVGEVYEQYF.

The CDR3 spells CASSEIQSFQETQYF. The gene calls are TRBV2 and TRBJ2-5. CDR3 length: 15 amino acids. Germline assignment: CDR1 SNHLY and CDR2 FYNNEI.

The chain employs TRBV19 and TRBJ1-5; TCRdb's D gene call, TRBD1, goes unchecked for lack of DNA. The CDR3 sequence is 18 residues long. CDR1 is LNHDA, CDR2 SQIVND, per germline (reference sequence). The CDR3 region is CASSIRGGRGDSNQPQHF.

This CDR3 is CASSSGLAFGELFF. The chain couples TRBV12-3 or TRBV12-4 to TRBJ2-2; TCRdb indicates TRBD2, and absent DNA this call remains unverified. CDR3 size: 14 residues.

The chain is built from TRBV6-2 or TRBV6-3 and TRBJ2-4; the D call of TRBD2 rests on TCRdb alone, since no DNA is present to check it. This CDR3 is 20 amino acids long. The germline V gene encodes CDR1 MNHEY and CDR2 SVGEGT. The CDR3 loop is CASSYGGQRLGALAKNIQYF.

V is TRBV6-2 or TRBV6-3 and J is TRBJ1-1. The CDR3 spans 15 residues. Germline V gene data show CDR1 as MNHEY and CDR2 as SVGEGT. CDR3 residues: CASFPAGEGNTEAFF.

The chain recombines TRBV6-5 with TRBJ2-7; TCRdb names TRBD2, which stays unverified in the absence of DNA. The CDR3 sequence is 15 residues long. Germline V CDR1 and CDR2: MNHEY, SVGAGI. CDR3 region: CASSYSTLTTSGMYF.

The chain carries TRBV12-3 or TRBV12-4 and TRBJ2-1; the D call from TCRdb, TRBD1, cannot be confirmed without DNA. The CDR3 is 15 amino acids. CDR3 region: CASSSPWPRHNEQFF.

The gene calls are TRBV4-3 and TRBJ2-7. The germline CDR1 and CDR2 sequences are LGHNA and YSLEER. CDR3 length equals 14 residues. The CDR3 region is CASSQDHNRYEQYF.

The chain uses TRBV7-8 and TRBJ2-6. CDR1 and CDR2 from the germline V gene are SGHVS and FQNEAQ. This CDR3 comprises 16 residues. The CDR3 sequence: CASSLSGVSGANVLTF.